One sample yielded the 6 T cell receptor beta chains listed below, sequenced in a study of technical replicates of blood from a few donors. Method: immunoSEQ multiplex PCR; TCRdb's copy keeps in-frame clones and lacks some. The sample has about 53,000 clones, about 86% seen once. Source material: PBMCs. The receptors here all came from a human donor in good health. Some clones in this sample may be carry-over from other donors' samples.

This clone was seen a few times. CDR3 coding DNA: TGTGCCAGCAGTGTTTCGGGGGACCTCTACGAGCAGTACTTC. Amino acid sequence: CASSVSGDLYEQYF. This chain uses TRBV2 with TRBJ2-7, with a possible D match to TRBD2 (6 bases). CDR3 length: 14 amino acids. The germline gives CDR1 SNHLY, CDR2 FYNNEI. Trimming left V 4 bases short and J 3 bases short, with 13 bases between.

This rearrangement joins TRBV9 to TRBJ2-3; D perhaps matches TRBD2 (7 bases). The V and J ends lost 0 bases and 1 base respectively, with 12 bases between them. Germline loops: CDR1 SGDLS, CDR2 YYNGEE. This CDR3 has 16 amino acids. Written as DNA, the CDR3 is TGTGCCAGCAGCGTAGCGGCGGGGGCCGGCACAGATACGCAGTATTTT. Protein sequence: CASSVAAGAGTDTQYF.

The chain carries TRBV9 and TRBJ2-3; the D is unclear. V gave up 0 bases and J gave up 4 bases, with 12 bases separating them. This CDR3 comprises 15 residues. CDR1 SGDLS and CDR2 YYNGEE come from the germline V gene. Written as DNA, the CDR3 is TGTGCCAGCAGCGTAGCTCCCCTAGACCCAGATACGCAGTATTTT. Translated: CASSVAPLDPDTQYF.

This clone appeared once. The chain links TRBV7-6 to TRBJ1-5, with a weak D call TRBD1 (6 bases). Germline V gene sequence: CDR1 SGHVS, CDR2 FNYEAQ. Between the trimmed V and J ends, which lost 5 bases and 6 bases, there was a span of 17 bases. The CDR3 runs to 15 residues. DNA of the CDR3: TGTGCCAGCAGCCTTACGACAGGACTGGTTCAGCCCCAGCATTTT. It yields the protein CASSLTTGLVQPQHF.

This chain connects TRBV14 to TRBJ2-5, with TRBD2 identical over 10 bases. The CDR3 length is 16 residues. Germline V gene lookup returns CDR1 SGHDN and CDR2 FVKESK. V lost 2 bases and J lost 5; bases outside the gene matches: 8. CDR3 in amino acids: CASSQFTSGVWETQYF. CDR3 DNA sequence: TGTGCCAGCAGCCAATTCACTAGCGGGGTCTGGGAGACCCAGTACTTC. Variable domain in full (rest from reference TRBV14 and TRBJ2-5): EAGVTQFPSHSVIEKGQTVTLRCDPISGHDNLYWYRRVMGKEIKFLLHFVKESKQDESGMPNNRFLAERTGGTYSTLKVQPAELEDSGVYFCASSQFTSGVWETQYFGPGTRLLVL.

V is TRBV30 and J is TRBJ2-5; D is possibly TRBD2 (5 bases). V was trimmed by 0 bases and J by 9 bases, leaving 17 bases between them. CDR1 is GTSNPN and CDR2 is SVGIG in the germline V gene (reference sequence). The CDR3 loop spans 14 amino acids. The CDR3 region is CAWSVGGFGRAQYF. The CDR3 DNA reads TGTGCCTGGAGTGTAGGCGGGTTCGGGCGGGCCCAGTACTTC.